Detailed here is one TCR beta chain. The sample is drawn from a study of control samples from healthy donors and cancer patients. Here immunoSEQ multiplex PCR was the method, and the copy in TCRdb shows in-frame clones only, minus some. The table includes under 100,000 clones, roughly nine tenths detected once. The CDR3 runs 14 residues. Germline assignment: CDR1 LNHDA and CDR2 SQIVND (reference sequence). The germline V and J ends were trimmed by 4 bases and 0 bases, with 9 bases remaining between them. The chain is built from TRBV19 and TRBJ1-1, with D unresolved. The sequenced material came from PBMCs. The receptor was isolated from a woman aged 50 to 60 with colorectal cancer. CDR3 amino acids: CASSRLGLNTEAFF. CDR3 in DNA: TGTGCCAGTAGTAGGCTTGGACTGAACACTGAAGCTTTCTTT. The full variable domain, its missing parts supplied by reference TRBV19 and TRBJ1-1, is DGGITQSPKYLFRKEGQNVTLSCEQNLNHDAMYWYRQDPGQGLRLIYYSQIVNDFQKGDIAEGYSVSREKKESFPLTVTSAQKNPTAFYLCASSRLGLNTEAFFGQGTRLTVV.